This TCR beta chain was observed in a study of monozygotic twins with inflammatory bowel disease. TCRdb re-called the 5' RACE reads, yielding one record per CDR3 amino acid sequence without DNA. The sample table includes under 150,000 distinct CDR3 sequences. The length of the CDR3 is 11 residues. In germline, CDR1 is DFQATT, CDR2 SNEGSKA (reference sequence). Specimen: blood. The TCR was taken from a human donor with ulcerative colitis or Crohn's disease, or a healthy co-twin of an affected twin (not recorded which). The rearrangement joins TRBV20-1 to TRBJ1-2. CDR3 region: CSARWGDGYTF.